The next 28 T cell receptor beta chains were all read from a single sample in a study of T cells in Graves' hyperthyroidism and ophthalmopathy (dated by TCRdb to the late 2010s). Library prep was done by multiplex PCR. Sequencing was performed on an Illumina HiSeq 2000. Amplification of TCR beta CDR3 regions was carried out from RNA transcripts. The first round of RT-PCR for the TCR CDR3 was performed with the HTBI primer set and the Qiagen OneStep RT-PCR kit. TCRdb itself trimmed the public reads at Q25 with fastp, ran MiXCR and retained productive beta chains. Records with the same CDR3 protein are collapsed into one entry carrying the most frequent genes and DNA. Present in this sample are hundreds of thousands of distinct CDR3 sequences, approximately 42% of which were seen just once. The top ten constitute 6.5% to 9% of the sample. The sequenced material came from peripheral blood or thyroid tissue (not recorded which). The receptor source for this set is an adult man with Graves' disease, either hyperthyroidism or ophthalmopathy (not recorded which).

Ten or more counts support this clonotype. The CDR3 protein is CASSAHHRDTEAFF. The CDR3 DNA reads as TGTGCCAGCAGCGCCCACCACAGGGACACTGAAGCTTTCTTT. The J gene is TRBJ1-1, the V gene TRBV9; maybe TRBD1 (6 bases). The CDR3 runs 14 residues. From germline, CDR1 is SGDLS and CDR2 YYNGEE. Trimming removed 3 bases from V and 3 bases from J, with 12 bases in between. The full variable domain, in which reference TRBV9 and TRBJ1-1 provide the parts outside the CDR3, is DSGVTQTPKHLITATGQRVTLRCSPRSGDLSVYWYQQSLDQGLQFLIQYYNGEERAKGNILERFSAQQFPDLHSELNLSSLELGDSALYFCASSAHHRDTEAFFGQGTRLTVV.

This chain links TRBV29-1 with TRBJ2-6, with 7 bases lining up with TRBD1. Unmatched junction bases numbered 0, after V lost 1 base and J lost 0 bases. The CDR3 sequence is 15 residues long. Germline-derived CDR1 and CDR2 are SQVTM and ANQGSEA. The CDR3: CSVEGQGSGANVLTF. In DNA, the CDR3 is TGCAGCGTTGAAGGACAGGGCTCTGGGGCCAACGTCCTGACTTTC.

This clonotype was recorded once. The J gene is TRBJ2-7, the V gene TRBV10-2; 10 nucleotides match TRBD2. CDR3 length: 15 residues. V was clipped by 10 bases and J by 2 bases; unmatched bases: 11. Germline V gene sequence: CDR1 WSHSY, CDR2 SAAADI. The CDR3 DNA reads as TGCGCCACGCTAGCGGGGGCCCCCCTCCCCTACGAGCAGTACTTC. Translated, it gives CATLAGAPLPYEQYF.

This clonotype was found once. This sequence joins TRBV5-4 and TRBJ1-1; 8 bases line up with TRBD1. The CDR3 is 15 residues long. With V trimmed by 4 bases and J by 1 base, 6 bases remained unmatched. The germline gives CDR1 SGHNT, CDR2 YYREEE (reference sequence). CDR3 in amino acids: CASSHDRGRNTEAFF. CDR3 DNA sequence: TGTGCCAGCAGCCATGACAGGGGAAGGAACACTGAAGCTTTCTTT.

The chain recombines TRBV20-1 with TRBJ1-5, with D perhaps matching TRBD1 (5 bases). Trimming stripped 3 bases from V and 3 bases from J, with 15 bases between. There are 15 residues in the CDR3. Germline CDR1 reads DFQATT; CDR2 reads SNEGSKA (reference sequence). The CDR3 coding sequence is TGCAGTGCTAGGCCCCCGGGACGGGACAATCAGCCCCAGCATTTT. Amino acid sequence: CSARPPGRDNQPQHF.

V and J are TRBV7-9 and TRBJ2-7, with D tentatively TRBD1 (7 bases). From germline, CDR1 is SEHNR and CDR2 FQNEAQ (reference sequence). Trimming shortened V by 6 bases and J by 1 base, and 13 bases separated the two germline ends. CDR3 length equals 14 residues. The CDR3 sequence: CASSVRGESYEQYF. The CDR3 bases are TGTGCCAGCAGTGTCAGGGGGGAATCCTACGAGCAGTACTTC.

Regarding this clonotype: At one boundary the junction diverges from the germline segment, which might be a read error. This chain links TRBV7-8 with TRBJ1-6; TRBD1 aligns across 7 bases. The CDR3 is 14 residues long. CDR1 and CDR2 (germline): SGHVS, FQNEAQ. The CDR3 loop reads CAISQGGYNSPLHF. The CDR3 coding sequence is TGTGCCATCAGCCAGGGGGGCTATAATTCACCCCTCCACTTT.

As to this clonotype: The DNA is omitted, as the CDR3 cannot be located on it reliably, and the CDR3 follows TCRdb's listing. The chain couples TRBV10-3 to TRBJ2-7; the table's D call, TRBD2, was not checked against the DNA. CDR1 is ENHRY, CDR2 SYGVKD, per germline. The CDR3 sequence runs 15 residues, both termini included. The chain's CDR3 is CAICSARRSSYEQYF.

The chain uses TRBV19 and TRBJ1-1, with a weak D call TRBD1 (5 bases). The CDR3 runs 16 residues. The V and J ends lost 3 bases and 3 bases respectively, with 17 bases between them. Germline V CDR1 and CDR2: LNHDA, SQIVND (reference sequence). CDR3: CASSILGRVDDTEAFF. As DNA, the CDR3 is TGTGCCAGTAGTATCCTAGGCAGGGTAGACGACACTGAAGCTTTCTTT.

This clonotype was counted a few times. This chain joins TRBV4-1 and TRBJ2-7; D uncertain. V lost 3 bases, J lost 7 bases, and 13 bases lay in between. The CDR3 is 13 residues long. The germline gives CDR1 MGHRA, CDR2 YSYEKL. CDR3 nucleotide sequence: TGCGCCAGCAGCCATGGGTTATCTCGGGAGCAGTACTTC. Translated, it gives CASSHGLSREQYF.

This clonotype was detected only a few times. The chain links TRBV5-1 to TRBJ1-1; D unclear. Trimming stripped 4 bases from V and 1 base from J, with 14 bases between. Looked up from germline, CDR1 is SGHRS and CDR2 is YFSETQ. The CDR3 extends over 15 amino acids. This CDR3 reads CASSLLLAKNTEAFF. CDR3 nucleotide sequence: TGCGCCAGCAGCCTCTTACTGGCAAAGAACACTGAAGCTTTCTTT.

The chain uses TRBV5-5 and TRBJ1-2; D unresolved. Germline V CDR1 and CDR2: SGHKS, YYEKEE (reference sequence). V lost 0 bases and J 1 base, leaving 16 bases between the germline ends. The CDR3 extends over 17 amino acids. The CDR3 nucleotides read TGTGCCAGCAGCTTGGGGTTCCTCGGCCCCAATAACTATGGCTACACCTTC. It translates to CASSLGFLGPNNYGYTF.

This clonotype came up many times. Written as DNA, the CDR3 is TGTGCCAGCAGCTTATCCAGGGCCACTGAAGCTTTCTTT. It codes for CASSLSRATEAFF. The chain recombines TRBV7-6 with TRBJ1-1, with D perhaps TRBD1 (5 bases). The CDR3 sequence is 13 residues long. Per germline, CDR1 SGHVS and CDR2 FNYEAQ. The V and J ends lost 2 bases and 4 bases respectively, with 8 bases between them.

This clonotype was seen ten or more times. The genes are TRBV7-2 and TRBJ1-4; D gene ambiguous. Germline values: CDR1 SGHTA, CDR2 FQGNSA. The V gene lost 7 bases and the J gene lost 3 bases, with 6 bases spanning the gap. The CDR3 spans 12 residues. The CDR3 sequence is CASTSANEKLFF. DNA of the CDR3: TGTGCCAGCACCAGCGCTAATGAAAAACTGTTTTTT.

V gene TRBV11-1 combines with J gene TRBJ1-2; D is unresolved. The CDR3 length is 13 residues. Looked up from germline, CDR1 is SGHAT and CDR2 is FQDESV (reference sequence). V was shortened by 6 bases and J by 4 bases, with 12 bases between the two germline ends. The CDR3 sequence: CASSVTPAYGYTF. The CDR3 coding sequence is TGTGCCAGCAGTGTGACCCCAGCCTATGGCTACACCTTC.

V and J are TRBV10-3 and TRBJ1-5; D call uncertain. Germline assignment: CDR1 ENHRY and CDR2 SYGVKD. The CDR3 spans 15 residues. Trimming removed 5 bases at V and 3 bases at J, with 14 bases between. The DNA of the CDR3 is TGTGCCATCAGTTTAGATGGCGGCCCCAATCAGCCCCAGCATTTT. Residues: CAISLDGGPNQPQHF.

This clonotype has a count of ten or more. The rearrangement uses TRBV6-5 and TRBJ1-2; maybe TRBD1 (6 bases). The length of the CDR3 is 11 residues. The germline V gene encodes CDR1 MNHEY and CDR2 SVGAGI. V lost 5 bases and J lost 8, with 9 bases in between. CDR3 region: CASSTGNGYTF. CDR3 bases: TGTGCCAGCAGTACAGGGAACGGCTACACCTTC.

Comments on this clonotype: This may arise from a read error, as a much more abundant clone is one base away. This chain uses TRBV29-1 with TRBJ1-2; tentative D call: TRBD1 (6 bases). Between the trimmed V and J ends, which lost 3 bases and 4 bases, there was a span of 15 bases. CDR3 length: 14 residues. Germline V CDR1 and CDR2: SQVTM, ANQGSEA. In nucleotides, the CDR3 is TGCAGCGTTGACTTGACAGGAGGGGGCTATGGCTACACCTTC. It codes for CSVDLTGGGYGYTF. The entire variable domain, with the rest obtained from reference TRBV29-1 and TRBJ1-2, is as follows: SAVISQKPSRDICQRGTSLTIQCQVDSQVTMMFWYRQQPGQSLTLIATANQGSEATYESGFVIDKFPISRPNLTFSTLTVSNMSPEDSSIYLCSVDLTGGGYGYTFGSGTRLTVV.

Remarks on this clonotype: A read error may produce the germline difference seen at one junction end. The chain recombines TRBV25-1 with TRBJ1-4; the match to TRBD1 covers 9 bases. The germline CDR1 and CDR2 sequences are MGHDK and SYGVNS. The CDR3 is 16 amino acids. The CDR3 DNA reads as TGTGCCAGCAGACGAACCGGGACAGGGACTAGTGAAAAACTGTTTTTT. This translates into CASRRTGTGTSEKLFF.

This clonotype was observed at least ten times. The chain recombines TRBV6-5 with TRBJ2-5, with D tentatively TRBD2 (6 bases). Germline-derived CDR1 and CDR2 are MNHEY and SVGAGI. The V end was cut by 6 bases, the J end by 3 bases, with 14 bases between. This CDR3 contains 14 residues. CDR3 nucleotide sequence: TGTGCCAGCAGGTCTGTGGGACTCGAAGAGACCCAGTACTTC. Its translation: CASRSVGLEETQYF.

This clonotype was seen ten or more times. The CDR3 reads CASSPKPSGNTIYF. The DNA for the CDR3 is TGTGCCAGCAGCCCCAAACCCTCTGGAAACACCATATATTTT. The chain has TRBV9 and TRBJ1-3, with no clear D. Germline values: CDR1 SGDLS, CDR2 YYNGEE. The CDR3 covers 14 residues. Trimming cost V 4 bases and J 0 bases, with 8 bases left between them.

This clonotype was detected only a few times. It may be a read error: a sequence one base away is much more abundant. V usage is TRBV9 and J usage is TRBJ2-5; 8 nucleotides agree with TRBD1. The CDR3 runs to 15 residues. The junction had 12 bases not matched to a gene; V was cut back by 6 bases and J by 5 bases. Germline V lookup: CDR1 SGDLS, CDR2 YYNGEE. This chain's CDR3 is CASTATGVGGETQYF. CDR3 coding DNA: TGTGCCAGCACCGCGACAGGGGTCGGCGGGGAGACCCAGTACTTC.

This clonotype was seen a handful of times. The V call is TRBV7-9, the J call TRBJ1-4; tentative D call: TRBD1 (5 bases). CDR1 and CDR2 from the germline V gene are SEHNR and FQNEAQ (reference sequence). This CDR3 is built from 16 residues. V was clipped by 5 bases and J by 7 bases, with 20 bases between them. CDR3 protein: CASSPALGQSTEKLFF. The CDR3 DNA sequence: TGTGCCAGCAGCCCGGCGTTGGGGCAGTCAACTGAAAAACTGTTTTTT.

The chain carries TRBV20-1 and TRBJ1-1, with 8 bases that match TRBD1. V lost 5 bases and J lost 1; bases outside the gene matches: 3. Germline V gene data show CDR1 as DFQATT and CDR2 as SNEGSKA (reference sequence). The CDR3 is made up of 13 amino acids. CDR3 sequence: CSALGQENTEAFF. DNA for the CDR3: TGCAGTGCTTTGGGACAGGAGAACACTGAAGCTTTCTTT.

In its sample, this clonotype was seen many times. This chain connects TRBV6-6 to TRBJ1-2; D possibly corresponds to TRBD1 (6 bases). Trimming shortened V by 7 bases and J by 4 bases, and 16 bases separated the two germline ends. Germline V gene lookup returns CDR1 MNHNY and CDR2 SVGAGI (reference sequence). CDR3 length equals 14 residues. Here the CDR3 DNA reads TGTGCCAGCAAAAAGACAGGAGGCAGCTATGGCTACACCTTC. Translation: CASKKTGGSYGYTF.

Of note for this clonotype: A much larger clone differs by one base, so this may be a read error. J is TRBJ1-5 and V is TRBV24-1, with D tentatively TRBD1 (5 bases). The ends were cut back, 6 bases at V and 3 bases at J, with 8 bases in the middle. CDR3 size: 13 residues. From germline, CDR1 is KGHDR and CDR2 SFDVKD. This CDR3 reads CATSQGSNQPQHF. The CDR3 nucleotides are TGTGCCACCAGTCAGGGCTCCAATCAGCCCCAGCATTTT.

V gene TRBV13 combines with J gene TRBJ1-3, with D maybe TRBD1 (6 bases). V was clipped by 3 bases and J by 4 bases, with 10 bases between them. Germline-derived CDR1 and CDR2 are PRHDT and FYEKMQ (reference sequence). The CDR3 consists of 14 residues. DNA for the CDR3: TGTGCCAGCAGCTTCACAGGGACAGGAAACACCATATATTTT. Encoded protein: CASSFTGTGNTIYF.

J is TRBJ2-5 and V is TRBV24-1; a weak D match, TRBD2 (6 bases). The V and J ends lost 5 bases and 5 bases respectively, with 11 bases between them. The germline CDR1 and CDR2 sequences are KGHDR and SFDVKD. The CDR3 sequence is 13 residues long. The CDR3 DNA follows: TGTGCCACCAGTGCCGCGGGGCGGGAGACCCAGTACTTC. Its translation is CATSAAGRETQYF.